This TCR beta chain was identified in a study of T-cell reconstitution after alpha-beta-depleted transplantation in children. Preparation of the TCRbeta library was carried out with unique molecular identifiers. Via MiXCR, TCRdb re-called the PCR reads, giving one row per CDR3 protein. The profile shows almost 500,000 distinct CDR3 sequences, approximately 12% of them singletons. Deletions cut 6 bases from V and 0 bases from J, with 13 bases between. CDR1 is MNHEY, CDR2 SMNVEV, per germline (reference sequence). The CDR3 loop spans 15 amino acids. This clonotype was found many times. The specimen was PBMCs from the stem cell graft donor, collected from the stem cell graft. The genes are TRBV27 and TRBJ2-3; D gene unclear. The receptor was isolated from a human donor who donated a stem cell graft to a child with combined immunodeficiency. The chain's CDR3 is CASSPFGHSTDTQYF. The CDR3 DNA sequence: TGTGCCAGCAGCCCCTTTGGGCACAGCACAGATACGCAGTATTTT.